These T cell receptor beta chains were read from a single sample in a study of blood T cell repertoires in COVID-19. Assay used: immunoSEQ multiplex PCR; TCRdb lists only in-frame clones, some missing. Of around 120,000 clones in the sample, nearly 90% were seen once. What was sequenced was peripheral blood. The receptors shown here come from an older woman with COVID-19, enrolled during active disease. The CDR3 runs from the conserved cysteine through the conserved F or W. The D gene is left open where the match is weak. Where a row states a size, it is once, few, many or the class of an expanded clone; other rows omit it.

>NA|TRBJ2-7|TRBD2|TRBV6-2/TRBV6-3
TGTGCCAGCAGTTACTCTCACCCGGGGGGAGAGCAGTACTTC
CASSYSHPGGEQYF
>NA|TRBJ2-5|NA|TRBV5-1
TGCGCCAGCAGCGTAGGGACACAAGAGACCCAGTACTTC
CASSVGTQETQYF
>NA|TRBJ1-5|NA|TRBV7-2
TGTGCCAGCAGCTTAGATCGGGGGGCAGGAGGCAATCAGCCCCAGCATTTT
CASSLDRGAGGNQPQHF
>NA|TRBJ1-2|NA|TRBV19
TGTGCCAGTAGTCGGGACCGGAGGGCGGACTATGGCTACACCTTC
CASSRDRRADYGYTF
>NA|TRBJ2-6|NA|TRBV5-1
TGCGCCAGCAGCTTGGAGGGGTACCAGTCTGGGGCCAACGTCCTGACTTTC
CASSLEGYQSGANVLTF
>NA|TRBJ1-1|NA|TRBV20-1
TGCAGTGCTAGAGATCCAACTGAAGCTTTCTTT
CSARDPTEAFF
>once|TRBJ1-4|NA|TRBV9
TGTGCCAGCAGCGTAGGGACAGCCTCAAATGAAAAACTGTTTTTT
CASSVGTASNEKLFF
>NA|TRBJ1-2|TRBD1|TRBV6-2/TRBV6-3
TGTGCCAGCAGTTACTCGATACAGGGGATACAGGGCTACACCTTC
CASSYSIQGIQGYTF
>NA|TRBJ1-6|NA|TRBV25-1
TGTGCCAGCAGTGAATCCCGTACAGGGCTCGGTTCACCCCTCCACTTT
CASSESRTGLGSPLHF
>NA|TRBJ1-2|TRBD1|TRBV6-4
TGTGCCAGCAGGCTATTTGGGACAGGCAACTATGGCTACACCTTC
CASRLFGTGNYGYTF
>NA|TRBJ1-5|TRBD1|TRBV19
TGTGCCAGTAGTACCCTCGACAGGGGCAAAGGGAATCAGCCCCAGCATTTT
CASSTLDRGKGNQPQHF
>NA|TRBJ2-7|NA|TRBV2
TGTGCCAGCGGGGAGTCCTACGAGCAGTACTTC
CASGESYEQYF
>NA|TRBJ2-5|NA|TRBV6-2/TRBV6-3
TGTGCCAGCAGCCCTCGTTTTGCGGCGAATAAGGAGACCCAGTACTTC
CASSPRFAANKETQYF
>NA|TRBJ2-2|TRBD1|TRBV5-1
TGCGCCAGTATCCCCGCAGGACAGGCGACCGGGGAGCTGTTTTTT
CASIPAGQATGELFF
>NA|TRBJ2-1|NA|TRBV4-2
TGTGCCAGCAGCCCAGGGAGGGGGGGCCGTAGGATTGAGCAGTTCTTC
CASSPGRGGRRIEQFF
>once|TRBJ2-1|NA|TRBV4-1
TGCGCCAGCAGCCAAGATCTAGGAGGGGCGACCTACAATGAGCAGTTCTTC
CASSQDLGGATYNEQFF
>NA|TRBJ1-4|TRBD1|TRBV7-9
TGTGCCAGCAGCTTTACGACAGGGCCTAATGAAAAACTGTTTTTT
CASSFTTGPNEKLFF
>NA|TRBJ2-1|NA|TRBV11-2
TGTGCCAGCAGCTTAGTGGGGGCTATTTTGGATGAGCAGTTCTTC
CASSLVGAILDEQFF
>NA|TRBJ1-1|NA|TRBV11-2
TGTGCCAGCAGCCTTGCCGCGCCGAACACTGAAGCTTTCTTT
CASSLAAPNTEAFF
>NA|TRBJ1-5|NA|TRBV6-5
TGTGCCAGCACCAGGGAGGACTATAGCAATCAGCCCCAGCATTTT
CASTREDYSNQPQHF
>NA|TRBJ2-3|NA|TRBV23-1
TGCGCCAGCAGTCAGCCGGGACTGAGGAACACAGATACGCAGTATTTT
CASSQPGLRNTDTQYF